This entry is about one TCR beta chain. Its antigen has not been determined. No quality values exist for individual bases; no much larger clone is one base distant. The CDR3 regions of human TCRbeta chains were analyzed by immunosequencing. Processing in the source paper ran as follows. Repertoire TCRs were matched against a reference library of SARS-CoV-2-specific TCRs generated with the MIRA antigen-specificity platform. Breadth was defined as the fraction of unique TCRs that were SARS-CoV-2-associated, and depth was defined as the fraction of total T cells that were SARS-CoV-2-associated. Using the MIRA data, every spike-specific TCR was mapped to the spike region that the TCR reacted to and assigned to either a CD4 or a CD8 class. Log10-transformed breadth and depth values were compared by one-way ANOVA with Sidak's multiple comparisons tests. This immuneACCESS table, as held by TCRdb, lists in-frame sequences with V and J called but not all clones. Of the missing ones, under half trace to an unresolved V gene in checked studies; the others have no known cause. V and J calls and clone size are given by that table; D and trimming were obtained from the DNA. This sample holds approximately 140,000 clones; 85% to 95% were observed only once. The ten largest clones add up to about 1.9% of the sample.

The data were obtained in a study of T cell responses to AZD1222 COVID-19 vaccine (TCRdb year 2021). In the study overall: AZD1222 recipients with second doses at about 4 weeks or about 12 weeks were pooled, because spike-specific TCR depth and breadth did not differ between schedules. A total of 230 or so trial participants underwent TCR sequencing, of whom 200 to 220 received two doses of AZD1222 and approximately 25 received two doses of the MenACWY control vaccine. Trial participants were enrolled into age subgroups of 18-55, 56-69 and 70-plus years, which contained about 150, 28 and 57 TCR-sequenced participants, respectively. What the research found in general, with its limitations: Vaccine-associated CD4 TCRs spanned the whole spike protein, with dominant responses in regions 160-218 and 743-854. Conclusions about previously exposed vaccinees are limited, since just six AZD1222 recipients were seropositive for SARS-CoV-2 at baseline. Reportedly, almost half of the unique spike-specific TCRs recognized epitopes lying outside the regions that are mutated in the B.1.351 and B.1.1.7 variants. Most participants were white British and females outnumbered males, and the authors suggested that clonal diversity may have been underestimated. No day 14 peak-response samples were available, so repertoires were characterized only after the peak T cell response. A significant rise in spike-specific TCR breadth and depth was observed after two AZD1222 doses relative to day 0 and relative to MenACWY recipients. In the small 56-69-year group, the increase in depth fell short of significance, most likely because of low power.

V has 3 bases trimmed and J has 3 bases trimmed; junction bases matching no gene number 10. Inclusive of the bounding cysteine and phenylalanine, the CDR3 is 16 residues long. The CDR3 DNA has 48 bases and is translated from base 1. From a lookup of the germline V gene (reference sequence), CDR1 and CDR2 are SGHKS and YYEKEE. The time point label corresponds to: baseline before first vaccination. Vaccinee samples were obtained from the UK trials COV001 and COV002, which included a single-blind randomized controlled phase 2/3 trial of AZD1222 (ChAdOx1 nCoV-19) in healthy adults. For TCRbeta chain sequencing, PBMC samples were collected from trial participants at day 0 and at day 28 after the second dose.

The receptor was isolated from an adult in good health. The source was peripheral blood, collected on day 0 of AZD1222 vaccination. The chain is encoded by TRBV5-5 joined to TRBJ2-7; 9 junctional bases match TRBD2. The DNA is TGTGCCAGCAGCTCTCAATCGGGCGGGAGGGTCTACGAGCAGTACTTC. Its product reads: CASSSQSGGRVYEQYF.